The rows below give T cell receptor beta chains drawn from one sample of a study of post-analysis software for immune sequencing data. TCRdb passed the PCR reads through MiXCR, listing each CDR3 protein once. The sample shows approximately 730,000 distinct CDR3 sequences, 25% to 30% of them seen only once. Sequenced input: blood. The receptors shown here come from a girl aged 10-17 years with multiple sclerosis. Each CDR3 is given with its conserved first and last residue. A D gene is named only where the DNA matches it firmly. A row's size may be missing; if present it is once, few, many or a size class.

CDR3aa | CDR3nt | d_gene | abundance | j_gene | v_gene
CSARDVARTYEQFF | TGCAGTGCTAGAGATGTGGCCCGGACCTATGAGCAGTTCTTC | . | . | TRBJ2-1 | TRBV20-1
CASSEASENYGYTF | TGTGCCAGCAGTGAAGCATCCGAGAACTATGGCTACACCTTC | . | . | TRBJ1-2 | TRBV2
CASSLSLVGNYEQYF | TGTGCCAGCAGCTTATCGCTAGTGGGAAACTACGAGCAGTACTTC | . | . | TRBJ2-7 | TRBV7-2
CSAASGVEDGYTF | TGCAGTGCTGCCTCAGGGGTGGAGGATGGCTACACCTTC | . | few | TRBJ1-2 | TRBV20-1
CATSRDQRGDTQYF | TGTGCCACCAGCAGAGATCAGAGGGGAGATACGCAGTATTTT | . | . | TRBJ2-3 | TRBV15
CASMAPSTDTQYF | TGCGCCAGCATGGCACCCAGCACAGATACGCAGTATTTT | . | . | TRBJ2-3 | TRBV5-1
CASSPRTNTEAFF | TGTGCCAGCAGTCCACGTACGAACACTGAAGCTTTCTTT | . | many | TRBJ1-1 | TRBV28
CASSPPGLADTYEQYF | TGTGCCAGCAGTCCCCCCGGACTAGCGGACACCTACGAGCAGTACTTC | TRBD2 | . | TRBJ2-7 | TRBV12-3/TRBV12-4
CASRQQGENTGELFF | TGTGCCAGCAGGCAACAGGGGGAAAACACCGGGGAGCTGTTTTTT | TRBD1 | few | TRBJ2-2 | TRBV28
CASSSADSSLMGYTF | TGTGCCAGCAGCTCCGCGGACAGTTCCCTTATGGGCTACACCTTC | . | . | TRBJ1-2 | TRBV7-9
CAISESGGGEQFF | TGTGCCATCAGTGAGTCAGGAGGGGGTGAGCAGTTCTTC | . | few | TRBJ2-1 | TRBV10-3
CASSFHEQYF | TGTGCCAGCAGTTTCCACGAGCAGTACTTC | . | . | TRBJ2-7 | TRBV12-3/TRBV12-4
CASRTDNNMNTEAFF | TGCGCCAGCAGGACGGACAATAACATGAACACTGAAGCTTTCTTT | . | . | TRBJ1-1 | TRBV5-1
CSPIGLGDRETQYF | TGCAGTCCAATAGGACTTGGGGACAGAGAGACCCAGTACTTC | TRBD1 | . | TRBJ2-5 | TRBV20-1
CSANDGRLQETQYF | TGCAGTGCTAACGACGGAAGGCTACAAGAGACCCAGTACTTC | . | few | TRBJ2-5 | TRBV20-1
CASSQLGRGEDSPLHF | TGCGCCAGCAGCCAATTGGGTCGAGGGGAGGATTCACCCCTCCACTTT | . | few | TRBJ1-6 | TRBV5-1
CASSQAGGPHQPQHF | TGTGCCAGCAGCCAAGCCGGAGGGCCCCATCAGCCCCAGCATTTT | . | once | TRBJ1-5 | TRBV4-2
CASSSTGADFNEQFF | TGTGCCAGTAGCTCGACAGGGGCCGACTTCAATGAGCAGTTCTTC | TRBD1 | . | TRBJ2-1 | TRBV19
CASSWGTSSLQYF | TGTGCCAGCAGTTGGGGGACTAGCTCGCTGCAGTATTTT | TRBD2 | . | TRBJ2-3 | TRBV6-5
CSARDPVEGGREQFF | TGCAGTGCTAGAGATCCGGTCGAGGGGGGACGCGAGCAGTTCTTC | . | many | TRBJ2-1 | TRBV20-1
CASSLAFTDTQYF | TGTGCCAGCAGCTTAGCGTTCACAGATACGCAGTATTTT | . | many | TRBJ2-3 | TRBV7-6
CSARRPPGGAYNEQFF | TGCAGTGCTAGGCGTCCTCCTGGCGGAGCCTACAATGAGCAGTTCTTC | . | . | TRBJ2-1 | TRBV20-1
CSAQPIAGGPETQYF | TGCAGTGCCCAGCCAATAGCGGGAGGGCCGGAGACCCAGTACTTC | TRBD2 | once | TRBJ2-5 | TRBV20-1
CAIQQNTEAFF | TGTGCCATACAACAGAACACTGAAGCTTTCTTT | . | . | TRBJ1-1 | TRBV10-3
CASSLSIGPNSPLHF | TGTGCCAGCAGTTTATCGATAGGACCGAATTCACCCCTCCACTTT | . | few | TRBJ1-6 | TRBV27
CASSDWGTSGSRDTQYF | TGTGCCAGCAGTGACTGGGGGACTAGCGGGAGTCGGGATACGCAGTATTTT | TRBD2 | few | TRBJ2-3 | TRBV6-4
CASSQDLGSSGSYNEQFF | TGCGCCAGCAGCCAAGATTTGGGGTCTAGCGGATCCTACAATGAGCAGTTCTTC | TRBD2 | many | TRBJ2-1 | TRBV4-3
CSASPFSNQPQHF | TGCAGTGCTAGCCCTTTTAGCAATCAGCCCCAGCATTTT | . | . | TRBJ1-5 | TRBV20-1
CASSSSQNSPLHF | TGTGCCAGCAGTTCCTCACAGAATTCACCCCTCCACTTT | . | . | TRBJ1-6 | TRBV12-3/TRBV12-4
CRVLGEWGETQYF | TGCCGAGTACTCGGGGAGTGGGGAGAGACCCAGTACTTC | . | few | TRBJ2-5 | TRBV20-1
CASSFPGQGASNEQFF | TGTGCCAGCAGTTTCCCGGGACAGGGAGCGTCCAATGAGCAGTTCTTC | TRBD1 | few | TRBJ2-1 | TRBV6-2/TRBV6-3
CASSFPGKAFF | TGTGCCAGCAGTTTTCCAGGAAAAGCTTTCTTT | . | few | TRBJ1-1 | TRBV28
CASSLLEGAGANVLTF | TGTGCCAGCAGTTTACTGGAGGGCGCTGGGGCCAACGTCCTGACTTTC | . | few | TRBJ2-6 | TRBV27
CSARDPKLGETQYF | TGCAGTGCTAGAGATCCGAAGTTAGGAGAGACCCAGTACTTC | . | few | TRBJ2-5 | TRBV20-1
CAGSYTGASYEQYF | TGCGCCGGCAGCTACACAGGGGCCTCCTACGAGCAGTACTTC | TRBD1 | . | TRBJ2-7 | TRBV5-1
CASTVLSTDTQYF | TGTGCCAGCACAGTCTTAAGCACAGATACGCAGTATTTT | . | few | TRBJ2-3 | TRBV6-1
CSVMVSSYNEQFF | TGCAGCGTAATGGTCAGCTCCTACAATGAGCAGTTCTTC | . | . | TRBJ2-1 | TRBV29-1